Each of the 12 T cell receptor beta chains below was sequenced from the same sample in a study of blood T cell repertoires in COVID-19 (dated by TCRdb to about 2020). Library preparation was by the immunoSEQ multiplex PCR assay. What TCRdb holds here is the immuneACCESS table cut down to in-frame rearrangements. Part of the clones is not present; checked against another copy, under half of the missing clones reflect an unresolved V gene, and the others are unexplained. Counted in this sample were about 240,000 clones; 87% of them appeared once. Of the sample, just over 7% falls within the top ten clones. The sequenced sample consisted of peripheral blood. Receptor source: a man in his sixties who had recovered from COVID-19.

The chain recombines TRBV2 with TRBJ1-4, with 7 bases identical to TRBD1. CDR3 length equals 15 residues. The V segment lost 7 bases and the J segment 5 bases; nucleotides outside the gene matches: 10. Germline CDR1 is SNHLY and CDR2 is FYNNEI. The CDR3 region is CASNLGGQNNEKLFF. CDR3 nucleotides: TGTGCCAGCAACCTGGGGGGACAGAACAATGAAAAACTGTTTTTT. The variable domain in full, with the rest retrieved from reference TRBV2 and TRBJ1-4, is EPEVTQTPSHQVTQMGQEVILRCVPISNHLYFYWYRQILGQKVEFLVSFYNNEISEKSEIFDDQFSVERPDGSNFTLKIRSTKLEDSAMYFCASNLGGQNNEKLFFGSGTQLSVL.

Worth noting for this clone: Other DNA variants within this sample encode the same CDR3. The chain has TRBV6-5 and TRBJ2-3; the D is unclear. The CDR3 contains 11 residues. The ends were cut back, 4 bases at V and 3 bases at J, with 2 bases in the middle. Looked up from germline, CDR1 is MNHEY and CDR2 is SVGAGI. CDR3 DNA: TGTGCCAGCAGTTCTACAGATACGCAGTATTTT. Protein sequence: CASSSTDTQYF.

The rearrangement uses TRBV7-6 and TRBJ2-7, with D perhaps matching TRBD1 (6 bases). This CDR3 has 13 residues. Between the trimmed V and J ends, which lost 4 bases and 5 bases, there was a span of 12 bases. The V gene's germline CDR1 is SGHVS and CDR2 FNYEAQ. The CDR3 DNA reads as TGTGCCAGCAGCTCGAGGACAGTAAACGAGCAGTACTTC. It encodes CASSSRTVNEQYF.

The chain employs TRBV19 and TRBJ2-2; 8 positions match TRBD2. The CDR3 contains 13 residues. Unmatched junction bases numbered 8, after V lost 11 bases and J lost 6 bases. From germline, CDR1 is LNHDA and CDR2 SQIVND (reference sequence). CDR3: CACFAGGAGELFF. The CDR3, as DNA: TGTGCCTGCTTCGCGGGGGGAGCCGGGGAGCTGTTTTTT.

This clone was recorded only once. The V call is TRBV5-1, the J call TRBJ2-1; the D is unclear. The ends were cut back, 1 base at V and 7 bases at J, with 9 bases in the middle. Germline CDR1 SGHRS, CDR2 YFSETQ. The CDR3 sequence is 13 residues long. The CDR3 DNA follows: TGCGCCAGCAGCTTGTACTATTTGAATGAGCAGTTCTTC. Protein: CASSLYYLNEQFF.

This clone was counted once. The chain recombines TRBV5-1 with TRBJ2-7, with D possibly matching TRBD2 (6 bases). This CDR3 comprises 13 residues. Germline CDR1 reads SGHRS; CDR2 reads YFSETQ. The V and J ends lost 6 bases and 2 bases respectively, with 12 bases between them. CDR3 nucleotide sequence: TGCGCCAGCAATAGCGGTTTTACCTACGAGCAGTACTTC. Translating gives CASNSGFTYEQYF.

This sequence joins TRBV30 and TRBJ2-7; 7 positions match TRBD1. Germline lookup yields CDR1 GTSNPN and CDR2 SVGIG (reference sequence). V lost 6 bases to trimming and J lost 0 bases; unmatched junction nucleotides: 5. CDR3 length: 13 residues. The CDR3 loop reads CACSGTVSYEQYF. CDR3 in DNA: TGTGCCTGTTCCGGGACAGTCTCCTACGAGCAGTACTTC.

This chain connects TRBV29-1 to TRBJ1-2; 9 bases are a match to TRBD1. Trimming cost V 7 bases and J 4 bases; bases outside gene matches: 4. The germline V gene has CDR1 SQVTM and CDR2 ANQGSEA. The CDR3 loop spans 12 amino acids. The CDR3 DNA sequence: TGCAGCGGGGGACAGGGCTTCTATGGCTACACCTTC. This encodes CSGGQGFYGYTF.

A single count supports this clone. The chain recombines TRBV15 with TRBJ2-3; 8 positions agree with TRBD1. This CDR3 has 17 residues. Germline CDR1 and CDR2: LNHNV and YYDKDF (reference sequence). The ends lost 0 bases at V and 6 bases at J; junction bases unmatched: 11. CDR3 coding DNA: TGTGCCACCAGCAGAGATTTGGAGGGACAGGCTGGGGATACGCAGTATTTT. It yields the protein CATSRDLEGQAGDTQYF.

Worth noting for this clone: This sample also contains other DNA sequences that code for the same CDR3. The V call is TRBV20-1, the J call TRBJ2-5; D is ambiguous. Germline V lookup: CDR1 DFQATT, CDR2 SNEGSKA (reference sequence). V lost 5 bases and J lost 0, with 4 bases in between. The CDR3 loop spans 11 amino acids. The CDR3 nucleotides are TGCAGTGCTCAGAACCAAGAGACCCAGTACTTC. It yields the protein CSAQNQETQYF.

The chain uses TRBV24-1 and TRBJ2-5; TRBD1 might be the D (6 bases). Germline V gives CDR1 KGHDR, CDR2 SFDVKD. The CDR3 is 17 residues long. Trimming stripped 4 bases from V and 5 bases from J, with 22 bases between. CDR3 protein: CATSDQSGTSRRETQYF. The CDR3 DNA reads TGTGCCACCAGTGACCAATCCGGGACATCGAGGAGGGAGACCCAGTACTTC.

The sample holds one count of this clone. In DNA, the CDR3 is TGTGCCAGCAGCCTCCTAGCGGTCCAAGAGACCCAGTACTTC. It translates to CASSLLAVQETQYF. The chain is built from TRBV3-1 (or the pseudogene TRBV3-2) and TRBJ2-5, with 7 bases fitting TRBD2. Trimming removed 4 bases from V and 1 base from J; junction bases left unmatched: 3. CDR3 length: 14 residues. Germline V gene lookup returns CDR1 LGHDT and CDR2 YNNKEL (reference sequence).